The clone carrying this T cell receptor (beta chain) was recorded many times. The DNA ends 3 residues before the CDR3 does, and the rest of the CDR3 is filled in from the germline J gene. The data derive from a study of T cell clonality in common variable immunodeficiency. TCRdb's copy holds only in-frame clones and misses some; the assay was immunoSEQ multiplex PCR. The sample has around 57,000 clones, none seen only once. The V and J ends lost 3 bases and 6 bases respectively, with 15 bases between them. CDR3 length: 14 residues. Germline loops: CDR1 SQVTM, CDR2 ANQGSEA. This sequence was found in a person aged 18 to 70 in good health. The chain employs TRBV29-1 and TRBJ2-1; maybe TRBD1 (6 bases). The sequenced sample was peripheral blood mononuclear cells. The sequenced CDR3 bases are TGCAGCGTTGAGAGAGGGGGAGCAGGCAATGAG. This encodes CSVERGGAGNE. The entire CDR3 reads CSVERGGAGNEQFF.